These 23 T cell receptor beta chains came from one sample sequenced in a study of Ad26.COV2.S vaccination and SARS-CoV-2 variants. Treatment given: about 20 received Ad26.COV2.S at low or high dose, single or two shots; about 5 received placebo; per-sample allocation not given. Sampling was done on day 63 after the first vaccine or placebo injection. TCRdb keeps only in-frame clones here, not all; method: immunoSEQ multiplex PCR. The profile shows 350,000 to 600,000 clones, 89% of them singletons. Sample: peripheral blood, taken in a trial of Ad26.COV2.S vaccine versus placebo. The receptors originated from a person between 18 and 59 years old who received the Ad26.COV2.S COVID-19 vaccine or a placebo.

The chain uses TRBV6-5 and TRBJ1-3; unclear D gene. CDR3 length: 14 amino acids. V lost 6 bases and J lost 1, with 10 bases in between. From germline, CDR1 is MNHEY and CDR2 SVGAGI. The CDR3 reads CASSGRMSGNTIYF. The CDR3 nucleotides read TGTGCCAGCAGCGGTAGGATGTCTGGAAACACCATATATTTT.

This rearrangement joins TRBV3-1 (or the pseudogene TRBV3-2) to TRBJ2-2; D remains unclear. CDR3 size: 13 residues. Germline-derived CDR1 and CDR2 are LGHDT and YNNKEL (reference sequence). V lost 3 bases, J lost 2 bases, and 4 bases lay in between. CDR3 sequence reads: CASSHINTGELFF. The CDR3, as DNA: TGTGCCAGCAGCCACATCAACACCGGGGAGCTGTTTTTT.

This chain joins TRBV5-1 and TRBJ1-5; no clear D. Per germline, CDR1 SGHRS and CDR2 YFSETQ. CDR3 length: 15 amino acids. Trimming shortened V by 4 bases and J by 1 base, and 12 bases separated the two germline ends. CDR3 sequence: CASSLTGQSNQPQHF. The DNA for the CDR3 is TGCGCCAGCAGCCTGACCGGGCAAAGCAATCAGCCCCAGCATTTT.

This CDR3 reads CASSPLDGNTIYF. As DNA, the CDR3 is TGTGCCAGCAGCCCCCTGGACGGAAACACCATATATTTT. This chain joins TRBV11-1 and TRBJ1-3; D remains ambiguous. Germline V lookup: CDR1 SGHAT, CDR2 FQDESV (reference sequence). Between the trimmed V and J ends, which lost 5 bases and 4 bases, there was a span of 9 bases. The CDR3 sequence is 13 residues long.

The sample holds many counts of this clone. This chain links TRBV6-1 with TRBJ2-3; 15 positions agree with TRBD2. The length of the CDR3 is 16 residues. V was clipped by 1 base and J by 9 bases; unmatched bases: 5. Germline V gene sequence: CDR1 MNHNS, CDR2 SASEGT. The CDR3 sequence is CASSEGYGTSGGTQYF. DNA of the CDR3: TGTGCCAGCAGTGAAGGATACGGGACTAGCGGGGGGACGCAGTATTTT.

The chain has TRBV7-3 and TRBJ2-2; 10 positions agree with TRBD2. V lost 2 bases and J lost 6; bases outside the gene matches: 6. CDR3 length: 16 amino acids. Germline V gives CDR1 SGHTA, CDR2 FQGTGA. CDR3 sequence: CASSLVPSGSAGELFF. The CDR3 bases are TGTGCCAGCAGCTTAGTTCCTAGCGGGAGTGCCGGGGAGCTGTTTTTT. The complete variable domain, with remaining parts taken from reference TRBV7-3 and TRBJ2-2, reads GAGVSQTPSNKVTEKGKYVELRCDPISGHTALYWYRQSLGQGPEFLIYFQGTGAADDSGLPNDRFFAVRPEGSVSTLKIQRTERGDSAVYLCASSLVPSGSAGELFFGEGSRLTVL.

The V and J genes are TRBV9 and TRBJ2-7; D is perhaps TRBD1 (6 bases). V dropped 4 bases and J dropped 0 bases, with 11 bases sitting between them. Germline V gene sequence: CDR1 SGDLS, CDR2 YYNGEE. The CDR3 consists of 14 residues. The DNA of the CDR3 is TGTGCCAGCAGCCTCCGACAGGTCTCCTACGAGCAGTACTTC. It yields the protein CASSLRQVSYEQYF.

The chain uses TRBV7-9 and TRBJ2-7; 7 positions agree with TRBD1. The CDR3 is made up of 14 amino acids. V gave up 5 bases and J gave up 0 bases; unmatched junction bases: 4. Germline values: CDR1 SEHNR, CDR2 FQNEAQ (reference sequence). The CDR3 spells CASSTRTGSYEQYF. The DNA for the CDR3 is TGTGCCAGCAGCACCCGGACAGGCTCCTACGAGCAGTACTTC.

The rearrangement links TRBV27 to TRBJ1-2; perhaps TRBD1 as D (5 bases). CDR1 MNHEY and CDR2 SMNVEV come from the germline V gene (reference sequence). Trimming removed 4 bases from V and 7 bases from J, with 10 bases in between. The CDR3 covers 12 residues. CDR3 in DNA: TGTGCCAGCAGTTCAGGGTTTAGTGGCTACACCTTC. Residues: CASSSGFSGYTF.

The rearrangement joins TRBV6-2 or TRBV6-3 to TRBJ1-5; D not certain. This CDR3 is built from 14 residues. V lost 3 bases, J lost 4 bases, and 10 bases lay in between. Looked up from germline, CDR1 is MNHEY and CDR2 is SVGEGT. The CDR3 reads CASSYLLGNQPQHF. The CDR3 DNA sequence: TGTGCCAGCAGTTATTTGTTAGGAAATCAGCCCCAGCATTTT.

This chain joins TRBV2 and TRBJ1-2, with D unresolved. CDR1 is SNHLY and CDR2 is FYNNEI in the germline V gene. The CDR3 has 15 amino acids. V dropped 3 bases and J dropped 8 bases, with 19 bases sitting between them. CDR3 loop: CASSDRTLTLWGYTF. CDR3 bases: TGTGCCAGCAGTGACCGAACCCTGACCCTTTGGGGCTACACCTTC. Using reference TRBV2 and TRBJ1-2 for the parts outside the CDR3, the full variable domain is EPEVTQTPSHQVTQMGQEVILRCVPISNHLYFYWYRQILGQKVEFLVSFYNNEISEKSEIFDDQFSVERPDGSNFTLKIRSTKLEDSAMYFCASSDRTLTLWGYTFGSGTRLTVV.

V usage is TRBV4-2 and J usage is TRBJ1-4; the D gene is possibly TRBD1 (5 bases). Trimming shortened V by 0 bases and J by 4 bases, and 15 bases separated the two germline ends. CDR3 length: 17 residues. CDR1 LGHNA and CDR2 YNFKEQ come from the germline V gene. The DNA for the CDR3 is TGTGCCAGCAGCCAAGATCATAGTGGGGGAGTTAATGAAAAACTGTTTTTT. Residues: CASSQDHSGGVNEKLFF.

This chain uses TRBV5-1 with TRBJ1-4; D gene uncertain. The V end was cut by 4 bases, the J end by 5 bases, with 18 bases between. The length of the CDR3 is 16 residues. CDR1 and CDR2 from the germline V gene are SGHRS and YFSETQ. The CDR3 region is CASSHQPAGGNEKLFF. DNA for the CDR3: TGCGCCAGCAGCCACCAACCGGCAGGAGGGAATGAAAAACTGTTTTTT.

V and J are TRBV6-6 and TRBJ1-3; D remains unclear. This CDR3 is built from 16 residues. Trimming cost V 1 base and J 0 bases, with 10 bases left between them. Germline CDR1 and CDR2: MNHNY and SVGAGI (reference sequence). The CDR3 DNA follows: TGTGCCAGCAGTTACTTACAGCGCCTCTCTGGAAACACCATATATTTT. As protein: CASSYLQRLSGNTIYF.

This chain connects TRBV2 to TRBJ1-5; 7 positions match TRBD1. V shed 4 bases, J shed 7 bases, and the junction held 7 bases outside the gene matches. The CDR3 extends over 14 amino acids. Germline CDR1 reads SNHLY; CDR2 reads FYNNEI. The CDR3 DNA follows: TGTGCCAGCAGTGCCAACAGGGGTAAGCAGCCCCAGCATTTT. Amino acid sequence: CASSANRGKQPQHF.

This clone was detected only once. The V gene is TRBV27, the J gene TRBJ1-1; D may be TRBD1 (5 bases). Trimming removed 3 bases at V and 10 bases at J, with 9 bases between. The CDR3 is made up of 11 amino acids. Germline-derived CDR1 and CDR2 are MNHEY and SMNVEV (reference sequence). The CDR3 loop reads CASSFGGVAFF. The CDR3 bases are TGTGCCAGCAGTTTTGGGGGTGTAGCTTTCTTT.

The chain employs TRBV27 and TRBJ2-2; the D gene is possibly TRBD2 (6 bases). Germline V CDR1 and CDR2: MNHEY, SMNVEV (reference sequence). This CDR3 spans 11 amino acids. Deletions cut 8 bases from V and 7 bases from J, with 8 bases between. CDR3 sequence reads: CASGGIGELFF. The CDR3 nucleotides read TGTGCCAGCGGGGGGATCGGGGAGCTGTTTTTT.

The chain carries TRBV6-5 and TRBJ2-2; D is unresolved. Germline CDR1 is MNHEY and CDR2 is SVGAGI. The V end lost 4 bases, the J end lost 6 bases, and 9 bases lay between the germline ends. The CDR3 consists of 13 residues. This CDR3 reads CASSWDSPGELFF. Here the CDR3 DNA reads TGTGCCAGCAGTTGGGATTCCCCCGGGGAGCTGTTTTTT.

This chain joins TRBV7-2 and TRBJ2-7; 12 positions match TRBD2. The CDR3 loop spans 16 amino acids. CDR1 SGHTA and CDR2 FQGNSA come from the germline V gene. V lost 4 bases to trimming and J lost 4 bases; unmatched junction nucleotides: 8. The CDR3: CASSWESTSGSYEQYF. CDR3 nucleotide sequence: TGTGCCAGCAGCTGGGAGTCGACTAGCGGGAGTTACGAGCAGTACTTC.

The rearrangement uses TRBV29-1 and TRBJ1-3, with a weak D call TRBD1 (5 bases). V gave up 7 bases and J gave up 0 bases, with 10 bases separating them. CDR1 SQVTM and CDR2 ANQGSEA come from the germline V gene. This CDR3 contains 13 residues. The CDR3: CSARAGSGNTIYF. The CDR3 nucleotides read TGCAGCGCCAGGGCAGGCTCTGGAAACACCATATATTTT.

This chain joins TRBV4-2 and TRBJ1-1, with 8 bases lining up with TRBD1. Germline trimming cut 0 bases from V and 3 bases from J; bases unmatched to any gene: 3. The CDR3 sequence is 15 residues long. Per the germline V gene, CDR1 is LGHNA and CDR2 is YNFKEQ. For the CDR3, the DNA is TGTGCCAGCAGCCAAGAGGACAGGGTGGACACTGAAGCTTTCTTT. It specifies CASSQEDRVDTEAFF.

The chain joins TRBV7-2 to TRBJ1-3; D gene unclear. Germline lookup yields CDR1 SGHTA and CDR2 FQGNSA. The CDR3 totals 12 residues. Trimming took 5 bases from V and 2 from J, leaving 4 bases between them. The CDR3 here is CASSPTGNTIYF. In nucleotides, the CDR3 is TGTGCCAGCAGCCCCACTGGAAACACCATATATTTT.

The chain uses TRBV4-3 and TRBJ2-7; a weak D match, TRBD2 (5 bases). V gave up 0 bases and J gave up 3 bases, with 6 bases separating them. Germline V gene data show CDR1 as LGHNA and CDR2 as YSLEER. This CDR3 is 13 amino acids long. DNA for the CDR3: TGCGCCAGCAGCCAAGATGGGAGCTACGAGCAGTACTTC. Its protein product is CASSQDGSYEQYF.